These 27 T cell receptor beta chains originate from one sample sequenced in a study of T cell changes during pregnancy in multiple sclerosis. Assay: immunoSEQ multiplex PCR; the TCRdb copy retains only in-frame clones and omits some. The data contain tens of thousands of clones, 92% of them singletons. The specimen was peripheral blood, collected in the third trimester of pregnancy. The receptors derive from a female donor in good health, enrolled as a control in a pregnancy study.

The V call is TRBV9, the J call TRBJ1-1; D is possibly TRBD1 (5 bases). The V end lost 6 bases, the J end lost 2 bases, and 14 bases lay between the germline ends. CDR1 is SGDLS and CDR2 is YYNGEE in the germline V gene. This CDR3 contains 14 residues. The CDR3 loop reads CASNPGLTNTEAFF. The DNA of the CDR3 is TGTGCCAGCAACCCGGGACTAACCAACACTGAAGCTTTCTTT.

This chain uses TRBV7-9 with TRBJ1-2, with TRBD1 matching over 9 bases. The germline V gene has CDR1 SEHNR and CDR2 FQNEAQ (reference sequence). After removal of 4 bases from V and 4 bases from J, the junction contained 7 bases not matched to a gene. This CDR3 contains 15 residues. Here the CDR3 reads CASSSQDRGRYGYTF. For the CDR3, the DNA is TGTGCCAGCAGCTCCCAGGACAGGGGACGCTATGGCTACACCTTC.

V usage is TRBV9 and J usage is TRBJ2-1; D is possibly TRBD2 (5 bases). The ends were cut back, 0 bases at V and 13 bases at J, with 14 bases in the middle. Germline assignment: CDR1 SGDLS and CDR2 YYNGEE. The CDR3 is 13 residues long. DNA of the CDR3: TGTGCCAGCAGCGTAGGCGGAGGAATCCTACAGTTCTTC. Its protein is CASSVGGGILQFF.

The CDR3 sequence: CASSFNVGALADEETQYF. The CDR3 nucleotides are TGTGCCAGCAGTTTCAATGTGGGTGCACTAGCGGACGAAGAGACCCAGTACTTC. This chain joins TRBV28 and TRBJ2-5; 8 positions match TRBD2. Germline V gene sequence: CDR1 MDHEN, CDR2 SYDVKM. V lost 3 bases, J lost 3 bases, and 15 bases stayed unmatched. The CDR3 totals 18 residues.

As DNA, the CDR3 is TGTGCCAGCAGTTACAGGGGGACACAGAACACCGGGGAGCTGTTTTTT. Encoded protein: CASSYRGTQNTGELFF. This chain links TRBV6-5 with TRBJ2-2; tentatively, D is TRBD1 (6 bases). From germline, CDR1 is MNHEY and CDR2 SVGAGI. This CDR3 has 16 amino acids. V was cut by 2 bases and J by 1 base, with 11 bases left in between.

The rearrangement joins TRBV6-6 to TRBJ1-4; D possibly corresponds to TRBD1 (6 bases). Germline lookup yields CDR1 MNHNY and CDR2 SVGAGI (reference sequence). Trimming left V 3 bases short and J 5 bases short, with 10 bases between. The CDR3 contains 14 residues. Here the CDR3 DNA reads TGTGCCAGCAGTTATGGACAGCTCAATGAAAAACTGTTTTTT. It translates to CASSYGQLNEKLFF.

The rearrangement links TRBV19 to TRBJ1-5; 9 nucleotides agree with TRBD1. Per germline, CDR1 LNHDA and CDR2 SQIVND (reference sequence). The CDR3 consists of 14 residues. With 6 bases clipped from V and 7 bases from J, the junction kept 7 bases outside the gene matches. DNA for the CDR3: TGTGCCAGTAGACAGGGGGCTGCGGGGCAGCCCCAGCATTTT. Protein product: CASRQGAAGQPQHF.

This sequence joins TRBV7-3 and TRBJ2-7; TRBD2 agrees at 10 bases. The germline V gene encodes CDR1 SGHTA and CDR2 FQGTGA. The V and J ends lost 0 bases and 6 bases, in that order; junction bases with no gene match: 5. The CDR3 runs 15 residues. Written as DNA, the CDR3 is TGTGCCAGCAGCTTAACTCTAGCGGGAGCGGCCGAGCAGTACTTC. Protein: CASSLTLAGAAEQYF.

The rearrangement uses TRBV7-2 and TRBJ1-5, with D unclear. Germline CDR1 and CDR2: SGHTA and FQGNSA. The length of the CDR3 is 13 residues. The germline V and J ends were trimmed by 0 bases and 9 bases, with 9 bases remaining between them. CDR3 nucleotide sequence: TGTGCCAGCAGCTTAGCGCCGGTACGGCCCCAGCATTTT. It is translated as CASSLAPVRPQHF. Full variable domain (rest looked up from reference TRBV7-2 and TRBJ1-5): GAGVSQSPSNKVTEKGKDVELRCDPISGHTALYWYRQSLGQGLEFLIYFQGNSAPDKSGLPSDRFSAERTGGSVSTLTIQRTQQEDSAVYLCASSLAPVRPQHFGDGTRLSIL.

The chain is built from TRBV5-1 and TRBJ2-1; a possible D gene is TRBD1 (5 bases). With 4 bases removed from V and 8 bases from J, the gap between germline ends came to 13 bases. In germline, CDR1 is SGHRS, CDR2 YFSETQ. CDR3 length: 13 residues. Written as DNA, the CDR3 is TGCGCCAGCAGCAGTGCCAGGGAAGATGAGCAGTTCTTC. This gives the protein CASSSAREDEQFF.

The J gene is TRBJ2-7, the V gene TRBV30, with 10 bases matching TRBD2. The CDR3 consists of 14 residues. Trimming cost V 3 bases and J 4 bases; bases outside gene matches: 6. Germline CDR1 reads GTSNPN; CDR2 reads SVGIG (reference sequence). CDR3 nucleotides: TGTGCCTGGAGGGACCTAGCGGGGGCTTACGAGCAGTACTTC. This codes for CAWRDLAGAYEQYF.

The gene calls are TRBV6-1 and TRBJ1-1; possible D gene TRBD1, 6 bases. The CDR3 extends over 15 amino acids. V was pared by 2 bases and J by 0 bases, with 10 bases between. Germline CDR1 MNHNS, CDR2 SASEGT. For the CDR3, the DNA is TGTGCCAGCAGTGAATTTAGACAGGTGAACACTGAAGCTTTCTTT. Protein sequence: CASSEFRQVNTEAFF.

CDR3 in amino acids: CASSGGGFYNEQFF. The DNA of the CDR3 is TGTGCCAGCAGTGGGGGGGGGTTCTACAATGAGCAGTTCTTC. This sequence joins TRBV2 and TRBJ2-1, with 7 bases identical to TRBD2. J gave up 3 bases and V 4 bases, and 3 bases lay outside the gene matches. The CDR3 has 14 amino acids. The V gene's germline CDR1 is SNHLY and CDR2 FYNNEI. The variable domain in full, with the rest retrieved from reference TRBV2 and TRBJ2-1, is EPEVTQTPSHQVTQMGQEVILRCVPISNHLYFYWYRQILGQKVEFLVSFYNNEISEKSEIFDDQFSVERPDGSNFTLKIRSTKLEDSAMYFCASSGGGFYNEQFFGPGTRLTVL.

The CDR3 region has the DNA TGTGCCAGCAGTTACGCCGACACCTCTGAGACCCAGTACTTC. Its translation is CASSYADTSETQYF. V is TRBV6-6 and J is TRBJ2-5; D not certain. The CDR3 length is 14 residues. Trimming removed 2 bases from V and 5 bases from J, with 12 bases in between. Germline loops: CDR1 MNHNY, CDR2 SVGAGI (reference sequence).

V usage is TRBV7-2 and J usage is TRBJ1-1; tentatively, D is TRBD1 (5 bases). The CDR3 spans 14 residues. Germline CDR1 is SGHTA and CDR2 is FQGNSA. The V end was cut by 5 bases, the J end by 4 bases, with 14 bases between. The CDR3: CASSPLGGVTEAFF. CDR3 in DNA: TGTGCCAGCAGCCCCCTGGGGGGGGTCACTGAAGCTTTCTTT.

This chain uses TRBV28 with TRBJ2-7; TRBD1 might be the D (5 bases). Trimming pared 2 bases from V and 2 bases from J, leaving 13 bases between. CDR3 size: 15 residues. Germline lookup yields CDR1 MDHEN and CDR2 SYDVKM. CDR3: CASSLNRRNAYEQYF. The CDR3, as DNA: TGTGCCAGCAGTTTAAACAGGCGTAATGCCTACGAGCAGTACTTC.

The chain has TRBV9 and TRBJ2-1; 10 bases fit TRBD2. V shed 3 bases, J shed 6 bases, and the junction held 6 bases outside the gene matches. The CDR3 is made up of 15 amino acids. Looked up from germline, CDR1 is SGDLS and CDR2 is YYNGEE. CDR3 bases: TGTGCCAGCAGCGCCGAAGCGGGAGGGCCCAATGAGCAGTTCTTC. Protein sequence: CASSAEAGGPNEQFF.

The sample holds a few counts of this clone. The V and J genes are TRBV15 and TRBJ2-7, with a weak D call TRBD2 (5 bases). CDR1 and CDR2 from the germline V gene are LNHNV and YYDKDF (reference sequence). The ends were cut back, 0 bases at V and 3 bases at J, with 12 bases in the middle. The CDR3 has 15 amino acids. CDR3 sequence (DNA): TGTGCCACCAGCAGAGAGCAACAGACTAACTACGAGCAGTACTTC. Encoded protein: CATSREQQTNYEQYF.

The CDR3 nucleotides are TGTGCCAGCAGCGTAGGGACAGGGGCTGGAAACACCATATATTTT. Translating it yields CASSVGTGAGNTIYF. The chain carries TRBV9 and TRBJ1-3; 9 nucleotides agree with TRBD1. Germline trimming cut 0 bases from V and 2 bases from J; bases unmatched to any gene: 0. Per the germline V gene, CDR1 is SGDLS and CDR2 is YYNGEE. CDR3 length: 15 residues.

The chain is built from TRBV4-1 and TRBJ1-2; D is unresolved. CDR3 length: 15 amino acids. Germline CDR1 reads MGHRA; CDR2 reads YSYEKL. Trimming stripped 4 bases from V and 8 bases from J, with 20 bases between. CDR3 bases: TGCGCCAGCAGCCCAGCATTCCACGTAATGAGGGGCTACACCTTC. It is translated as CASSPAFHVMRGYTF.

This rearrangement joins TRBV11-2 to TRBJ2-2; unclear D gene. CDR3 length: 12 residues. CDR1 SGHAT and CDR2 FQNNGV come from the germline V gene. V lost 5 bases, J lost 4 bases, and 5 bases lay in between. The CDR3 coding sequence is TGTGCCAGCAGCCCTTTCACCGGGGAGCTGTTTTTT. Translating it yields CASSPFTGELFF.

This chain connects TRBV7-3 to TRBJ2-1, with 9 bases matching TRBD2. Germline CDR1 and CDR2: SGHTA and FQGTGA. CDR3 size: 16 residues. J gave up 6 bases and V 0 bases, and 6 bases lay outside the gene matches. The CDR3 is CASSLTARTSVNEQFF. The CDR3 nucleotides read TGTGCCAGCAGCTTAACGGCCAGGACTAGCGTCAATGAGCAGTTCTTC.

The CDR3: CATARTGTNYGYTF. The CDR3 coding sequence is TGCGCCACCGCGCGGACAGGGACTAACTATGGCTACACCTTC. The chain has TRBV5-1 and TRBJ1-2; TRBD1 aligns across 8 bases. Unmatched junction bases numbered 7, after V lost 9 bases and J lost 0 bases. This CDR3 comprises 14 residues. From germline, CDR1 is SGHRS and CDR2 YFSETQ.

This rearrangement joins TRBV6-1 to TRBJ2-1; 9 bases are shared with TRBD1. The CDR3 loop spans 15 amino acids. With 1 base clipped from V and 10 bases from J, the junction kept 8 bases outside the gene matches. Germline V gene data show CDR1 as MNHNS and CDR2 as SASEGT. The CDR3 sequence is CASSEGTGVGREQFF. The CDR3 DNA sequence: TGTGCCAGCAGTGAAGGGACAGGGGTTGGGCGGGAGCAGTTCTTC.

The J gene is TRBJ2-4, the V gene TRBV7-2, with D uncertain. In germline, CDR1 is SGHTA, CDR2 FQGNSA. V was cut by 1 base and J by 6 bases, with 4 bases left in between. The CDR3 is made up of 12 amino acids. CDR3 sequence: CASSLDRNIQYF. DNA of the CDR3: TGTGCCAGCAGCTTAGATCGAAACATTCAGTACTTC.

This rearrangement joins TRBV30 to TRBJ1-4, with 9 bases fitting TRBD1. This CDR3 contains 15 residues. The V gene end was trimmed by 1 base and the J gene end by 3 bases; junction bases not matched to a gene: 3. Looked up from germline, CDR1 is GTSNPN and CDR2 is SVGIG (reference sequence). This CDR3 is CAWSGGTGSNEKLFF. The CDR3 nucleotides read TGTGCCTGGAGTGGCGGGACAGGGTCTAATGAAAAACTGTTTTTT.

CDR3 in DNA: TGTGCCAGCGGAGACAGGGCGGGTGGCTACACCTTC. This sequence encodes CASGDRAGGYTF. The chain has TRBV28 and TRBJ1-2; 7 bases agree with TRBD1. The germline CDR1 and CDR2 sequences are MDHEN and SYDVKM. J lost 7 bases, V lost 8 bases, and 7 bases had no gene match. This CDR3 contains 12 residues.